A single sample is the source of the 15 T cell receptor beta chains below, sequenced in a study of cytomegalovirus exposure and HLA in healthy donors. Both 60 Vbeta primers and 13 Jbeta primers went into the PCR. Produced via immunoSEQ multiplex PCR; TCRdb's table is partial and in-frame only. The repertoire includes some 110,000 clones, about 70% of them detected once, and around 9% sits in the top ten. The sample taken for sequencing was PBMCs. The receptors come from a man aged 25-45 years in good health and CMV-seropositive.

This clone was counted a few times. V usage is TRBV19 and J usage is TRBJ1-3; D not certain. Trimming pared 5 bases from V and 0 bases from J, leaving 14 bases between. Germline loops: CDR1 LNHDA, CDR2 SQIVND (reference sequence). The CDR3 spans 16 residues. The CDR3 loop reads CASSPLLGSSGNTIYF. The CDR3 region has the DNA TGTGCCAGTAGTCCTCTCCTCGGGAGCTCTGGAAACACCATATATTTT.

The CDR3 region has the DNA TGCGCCAGCAGCTTGGAGAGGGGCGGGGGGGCATATACGCAGTATTTT. Translated: CASSLERGGGAYTQYF. The chain links TRBV5-1 to TRBJ2-3, with 9 positions matching TRBD2. CDR1 SGHRS and CDR2 YFSETQ come from the germline V gene. The CDR3 sequence is 16 residues long. J lost 7 bases, V lost 0 bases, and 9 bases had no gene match.

This chain joins TRBV2 and TRBJ1-1, with TRBD1 as a possible D gene (6 bases). Germline V lookup: CDR1 SNHLY, CDR2 FYNNEI. This CDR3 region has 14 residues. V lost 4 bases, J lost 5 bases, and 14 bases lay in between. DNA for the CDR3: TGTGCCAGCAGTGGTGGGGGGGCAAGGACTGAAGCTTTCTTT. It encodes CASSGGGARTEAFF.

This clone turned up a few times. The chain is built from TRBV30 and TRBJ2-3; D ambiguous. The V gene lost 1 base and the J gene lost 4 bases, with 9 bases spanning the gap. CDR1 is GTSNPN and CDR2 is SVGIG in the germline V gene (reference sequence). The CDR3 is made up of 13 amino acids. The CDR3: CAWSERVSDTQYF. The CDR3 DNA is TGTGCCTGGAGTGAGAGAGTCTCAGATACGCAGTATTTT.

V usage is TRBV6-5 and J usage is TRBJ2-1; 8 bases line up with TRBD2. The V gene's germline CDR1 is MNHEY and CDR2 SVGAGI. There are 14 residues in the CDR3. V was pared by 10 bases and J by 5 bases, with 10 bases of the junction left unmatched. CDR3 sequence reads: CATQLFGGDNEQFF. The CDR3 DNA follows: TGTGCCACCCAACTGTTCGGGGGGGACAATGAGCAGTTCTTC.

With respect to this clone: It is likely a read error, because the conserved phenylalanine at the end of the CDR3 is missing. V usage is TRBV5-4 and J usage is TRBJ1-1; 7 bases fit TRBD1. Trimming took 4 bases from V and 3 from J; bases not matched to a gene: 9. Germline V gives CDR1 SGHNT, CDR2 YYREEE (reference sequence). The CDR3 contains 15 residues. The CDR3 region has the DNA TGTGCCAGCAGCACTGACGACAGGGTGGACACTGAAGCTTTCCTT. Protein: CASSTDDRVDTEAFL.

The chain combines TRBV19 with TRBJ1-2; 7 bases are a match to TRBD1. The CDR3 contains 15 residues. The V segment lost 7 bases and the J segment 8 bases; nucleotides outside the gene matches: 16. Germline CDR1 is LNHDA and CDR2 is SQIVND (reference sequence). The DNA for the CDR3 is TGTGCCAGTACCCCCCGGAACAGGGGACGCGGAGGCTACACCTTC. Translated: CASTPRNRGRGGYTF.

V is TRBV5-5 and J is TRBJ2-7, with 10 positions matching TRBD1. The CDR3 is 15 amino acids. The trim removed 3 bases at V and 4 bases at J, leaving 7 bases unmatched. CDR1 is SGHKS and CDR2 is YYEKEE in the germline V gene (reference sequence). The CDR3 sequence: CASSSPGQGVYEQYF. As DNA, the CDR3 is TGTGCCAGCAGCTCCCCCGGACAGGGGGTTTACGAGCAGTACTTC.

This clone came up a few times. J is TRBJ2-3 and V is TRBV30; D may be TRBD1 (5 bases). V lost 8 bases to trimming and J lost 0 bases, with 18 bases between them. CDR3 length equals 15 residues. Germline V CDR1 and CDR2: GTSNPN, SVGIG (reference sequence). The CDR3 nucleotides are TGTGCCGGTAGGCGGACACCATCTAGCACAGATACGCAGTATTTT. It is translated as CAGRRTPSSTDTQYF.

V is TRBV29-1 and J is TRBJ1-1, with 10 bases identical to TRBD1. J gave up 7 bases and V 4 bases, and 3 bases lay outside the gene matches. This CDR3 spans 12 amino acids. Germline values: CDR1 SQVTM, CDR2 ANQGSEA. CDR3 coding DNA: TGCAGCGTTGGACAGGGGGCGAGTGAAGCTTTCTTT. Translation: CSVGQGASEAFF.

V and J are TRBV2 and TRBJ2-6, with 10 bases fitting TRBD1. V lost 2 bases, J lost 8 bases, and 3 bases stayed unmatched. CDR3 length: 15 residues. Germline V gene data show CDR1 as SNHLY and CDR2 as FYNNEI. The DNA of the CDR3 is TGTGCCAGCAGTGAATGGACAGGGGGTTCCAACGTCCTGACTTTC. This gives the protein CASSEWTGGSNVLTF.

The chain carries TRBV18 and TRBJ1-4; a possible D gene is TRBD1 (6 bases). Germline lookup yields CDR1 KGHSH and CDR2 LQKENI. Trimming cost V 3 bases and J 3 bases, with 20 bases left between them. The CDR3 runs 18 residues. The CDR3 protein is CASSPPRTVLCANEKLFF. In DNA, the CDR3 is TGTGCCAGCTCACCCCCCCGGACAGTGTTGTGCGCTAATGAAAAACTGTTTTTT.

The gene calls are TRBV2 and TRBJ1-2, with a tentative D call TRBD1 (6 bases). Trimming took 7 bases from V and 7 from J, leaving 16 bases between them. Per the germline V gene, CDR1 is SNHLY and CDR2 is FYNNEI. The CDR3 consists of 13 residues. The CDR3: CASTLTGVGGYTF. Here the CDR3 DNA reads TGTGCCAGCACCCTGACAGGAGTTGGTGGCTACACCTTC.

V and J are TRBV4-2 and TRBJ2-5; 8 bases fit TRBD1. Looked up from germline, CDR1 is LGHNA and CDR2 is YNFKEQ. The CDR3 spans 15 residues. Unmatched junction bases numbered 4, after V lost 3 bases and J lost 1 base. CDR3 nucleotide sequence: TGTGCCAGCAGCCAGGCGACAGGGGTCCAAGAGACCCAGTACTTC. Protein sequence: CASSQATGVQETQYF.

J is TRBJ1-3 and V is TRBV2; no firm D call. From germline, CDR1 is SNHLY and CDR2 FYNNEI. V shed 4 bases and J shed 4 bases, with 11 bases lying between them. The length of the CDR3 is 14 residues. CDR3 in DNA: TGTGCCAGCAGTGTTCGGGGATCCGGAAACACCATATATTTT. Its translation is CASSVRGSGNTIYF.